The 28 T cell receptor beta chains below come from one sample, sequenced in a study of T cell responses to AZD1222 COVID-19 vaccine. Produced via immunoSEQ multiplex PCR; TCRdb's table is partial and in-frame only. The data show 55,000 to 80,000 clones, around four fifths seen once. This specimen was peripheral blood, taken on day 0 of AZD1222 vaccination. These receptors came from an adult in good health.

The V and J genes are TRBV28 and TRBJ1-1, with a possible D match to TRBD1 (6 bases). The CDR3 is 17 residues long. V was pared by 7 bases and J by 0 bases, with 21 bases between. Germline values: CDR1 MDHEN, CDR2 SYDVKM. Here the CDR3 DNA reads TGTGCCAGCACAGGGACAAAGTTTTACAGCATGAACACTGAAGCTTTCTTT. Residues: CASTGTKFYSMNTEAFF. The full variable domain, with the rest looked up from reference TRBV28 and TRBJ1-1, is DVKVTQSSRYLVKRTGEKVFLECVQDMDHENMFWYRQDPGLGLRLIYFSYDVKMKEKGDIPEGYSVSREKKERFSLILESASTNQTSMYLCASTGTKFYSMNTEAFFGQGTRLTVV.

The J gene is TRBJ1-5, the V gene TRBV19, with 7 bases aligning to TRBD1. The germline V gene has CDR1 LNHDA and CDR2 SQIVND (reference sequence). V shed 8 bases and J 8 bases; nucleotides not matched to a gene: 15. The CDR3 runs 15 residues. Here the CDR3 reads CASAIPGQSIEPQHF. The CDR3 DNA follows: TGTGCCAGTGCGATTCCGGGACAGTCTATCGAGCCCCAGCATTTT.

This clone has more than one count but fewer than ten. This chain joins TRBV4-2 and TRBJ2-6; D is unclear. The germline V gene has CDR1 LGHNA and CDR2 YNFKEQ. The CDR3 spans 17 residues. With 0 bases removed from V and 4 bases from J, the gap between germline ends came to 13 bases. In DNA form, the CDR3 reads TGTGCCAGCAGCCAAGACGGGTGGGGAACCGGGGCCAACGTCCTGACTTTC. This codes for CASSQDGWGTGANVLTF.

The gene calls are TRBV4-2 and TRBJ2-3, with D perhaps TRBD2 (6 bases). CDR1 and CDR2 from the germline V gene are LGHNA and YNFKEQ. CDR3 length: 16 residues. V was cut by 2 bases and J by 5 bases, with 17 bases left in between. This chain's CDR3 is CASSQPARLVEDTQYF. As DNA, the CDR3 is TGTGCCAGCAGCCAACCTGCACGACTAGTAGAAGATACGCAGTATTTT.

The chain carries TRBV5-5 and TRBJ2-7; no definite D call. Trimming cost V 0 bases and J 0 bases, with 7 bases left between them. Germline CDR1 reads SGHKS; CDR2 reads YYEKEE (reference sequence). The CDR3 spans 14 residues. The CDR3 DNA sequence: TGTGCCAGCAGCTTGGAAGACGGCTCCTACGAGCAGTACTTC. It is translated as CASSLEDGSYEQYF.

V and J are TRBV7-9 and TRBJ2-1, with 11 bases that match TRBD1. The CDR3 extends over 15 amino acids. Per germline, CDR1 SEHNR and CDR2 FQNEAQ (reference sequence). With 5 bases clipped from V and 3 bases from J, the junction kept 3 bases outside the gene matches. The CDR3 sequence is CASSQGQGVYNEQFF. DNA of the CDR3: TGTGCCAGCAGCCAGGGACAGGGGGTCTACAATGAGCAGTTCTTC.

V gene TRBV4-3 combines with J gene TRBJ2-5; 9 bases agree with TRBD1. Trimming removed 4 bases from V and 2 bases from J; junction bases left unmatched: 8. This CDR3 is built from 16 residues. Germline assignment: CDR1 LGHNA and CDR2 YSLEER. The chain's CDR3 is CASSRTDRGPQETQYF. CDR3 DNA sequence: TGCGCCAGCAGCCGGACGGACAGGGGCCCTCAAGAGACCCAGTACTTC.

The V and J genes are TRBV2 and TRBJ1-2, with 7 bases matching TRBD1. The CDR3 length is 13 residues. Trimming at V came to 7 bases and at J to 2 bases, leaving 4 bases not matched to a gene. CDR1 and CDR2 (germline): SNHLY, FYNNEI. This CDR3 is CASTKDRNYGYTF. CDR3 nucleotide sequence: TGTGCCAGCACTAAGGACAGGAACTATGGCTACACCTTC.

The DNA for the CDR3 is TGTGCCAGCAGCGTAGATGGCGGAACCTTCCCGTATAATCAGCCCCAGCATTTT. This encodes CASSVDGGTFPYNQPQHF. V and J are TRBV9 and TRBJ1-5; unclear D gene. V was cut by 0 bases and J by 4 bases, with 20 bases left in between. This CDR3 is built from 18 residues. Per germline, CDR1 SGDLS and CDR2 YYNGEE.

CDR3 loop: CASNLDGRAYGYTF. As DNA, the CDR3 is TGTGCCAGCAACCTGGATGGACGGGCTTATGGCTACACCTTC. The chain carries TRBV7-2 and TRBJ1-2; no clear D. The CDR3 is 14 amino acids. CDR1 SGHTA and CDR2 FQGNSA come from the germline V gene. Trimming took 7 bases from V and 5 from J, leaving 17 bases between them.

The chain is built from TRBV6-5 and TRBJ1-2; D is unresolved. Germline lookup yields CDR1 MNHEY and CDR2 SVGAGI. Trimming took off 2 bases at V and 1 base at J, with 8 bases between the two ends. The CDR3 spans 14 residues. Here the CDR3 reads CASSYLVGNYGYTF. CDR3 DNA sequence: TGTGCCAGCAGTTACCTTGTGGGTAACTATGGCTACACCTTC.

The V call is TRBV3-1 (or the pseudogene TRBV3-2), the J call TRBJ1-1, with D possibly matching TRBD1 (6 bases). Trimming shortened V by 1 base and J by 5 bases, and 14 bases separated the two germline ends. CDR3 length: 15 amino acids. Per the germline V gene, CDR1 is LGHDT and CDR2 is YNNKEL (reference sequence). The CDR3 is CASSQGPGGATEAFF. CDR3 nucleotide sequence: TGTGCCAGCAGCCAAGGACCTGGGGGGGCGACTGAAGCTTTCTTT.

The chain uses TRBV5-5 and TRBJ2-5; D is undetermined. V was shortened by 4 bases and J by 5 bases, with 15 bases between the two germline ends. The germline gives CDR1 SGHKS, CDR2 YYEKEE (reference sequence). CDR3 length equals 14 residues. CDR3 bases: TGTGCCAGCAGCCCACGGGTCTTAGGGGAGACCCAGTACTTC. It encodes CASSPRVLGETQYF.

The CDR3 DNA follows: TGTGCCAGCAGTTTCTCACGGGGCCAAGAGACCCAGTACTTC. Translated: CASSFSRGQETQYF. This chain links TRBV27 with TRBJ2-5, with a weak D call TRBD2 (5 bases). The CDR3 is made up of 14 amino acids. Germline CDR1 reads MNHEY; CDR2 reads SMNVEV (reference sequence). The V and J ends lost 3 bases and 1 base respectively, with 9 bases between them.

The chain recombines TRBV7-2 with TRBJ2-2, with D perhaps TRBD2 (7 bases). The CDR3 spans 14 residues. The germline V and J ends were trimmed by 5 bases and 9 bases, with 16 bases remaining between them. The germline gives CDR1 SGHTA, CDR2 FQGNSA. The CDR3 bases are TGTGCCAGCAGCGGGGGGGCTAGCCTCCGGGAGCTGTTTTTT. Translation: CASSGGASLRELFF.

This chain joins TRBV11-2 and TRBJ2-7; D is undetermined. The ends were cut back, 5 bases at V and 4 bases at J, with 9 bases in the middle. Per the germline V gene, CDR1 is SGHAT and CDR2 is FQNNGV. The CDR3 has 12 residues. The CDR3 is CASSPGLYEQYF. The CDR3 DNA reads TGTGCCAGCAGCCCCGGTTTGTACGAGCAGTACTTC.

The chain joins TRBV19 to TRBJ1-1; 9 bases map to TRBD1. The CDR3 contains 15 residues. V lost 5 bases and J lost 11; bases outside the gene matches: 15. Germline CDR1 reads LNHDA; CDR2 reads SQIVND (reference sequence). CDR3 residues: CASSRVQGALKGAFF. DNA for the CDR3: TGTGCCAGTAGTCGCGTACAGGGGGCCTTAAAGGGGGCTTTCTTT.

V and J are TRBV19 and TRBJ1-4; D gene unclear. Trimming removed 5 bases at V and 8 bases at J, with 12 bases between. Germline V gene lookup returns CDR1 LNHDA and CDR2 SQIVND (reference sequence). The CDR3 has 13 residues. The CDR3 sequence: CASSATPGEKLFF. In nucleotides, the CDR3 is TGTGCCAGTAGTGCTACCCCGGGAGAAAAACTGTTTTTT.

This chain uses TRBV11-2 with TRBJ1-1, with no clear D. With 7 bases removed from V and 2 bases from J, the gap between germline ends came to 11 bases. Germline values: CDR1 SGHAT, CDR2 FQNNGV. There are 13 residues in the CDR3. In DNA, the CDR3 is TGTGCCAGCACTAAACCCGGCAACACTGAAGCTTTCTTT. It specifies CASTKPGNTEAFF.

The CDR3 spells CASSKEGANVLTF. The CDR3 DNA reads as TGTGCCAGCAGCAAGGAGGGGGCCAACGTCCTGACTTTC. This rearrangement joins TRBV9 to TRBJ2-6; D is ambiguous. There are 13 residues in the CDR3. Germline-derived CDR1 and CDR2 are SGDLS and YYNGEE. V was trimmed by 4 bases and J by 4 bases, leaving 6 bases between them.

V usage is TRBV6-6 and J usage is TRBJ2-3, with 10 bases fitting TRBD1. With 4 bases clipped from V and 1 base from J, the junction kept 5 bases outside the gene matches. Looked up from germline, CDR1 is MNHNY and CDR2 is SVGAGI (reference sequence). The CDR3 length is 16 residues. The chain's CDR3 is CASSSPTGGGTDTQYF. The CDR3 nucleotides are TGTGCCAGCAGTTCCCCGACAGGGGGCGGCACAGATACGCAGTATTTT.

The gene calls are TRBV11-3 and TRBJ2-3; D unclear. Per the germline V gene, CDR1 is SGHNT and CDR2 is YENEEA. The CDR3 sequence is 14 residues long. Trimming pared 1 base from V and 3 bases from J, leaving 8 bases between. This chain's CDR3 is CASSLGHGTDTQYF. The CDR3 region has the DNA TGTGCCAGCAGCTTAGGACACGGGACAGATACGCAGTATTTT. Variable domain in full (rest from reference TRBV11-3 and TRBJ2-3): EAGVVQSPRYKIIEKKQPVAFWCNPISGHNTLYWYLQNLGQGPELLIRYENEEAVDDSQLPKDRFSAERLKGVDSTLKIQPAELGDSAVYLCASSLGHGTDTQYFGPGTRLTVL.

The V call is TRBV12-3 or TRBV12-4, the J call TRBJ1-2; D not resolved. V lost 7 bases and J lost 8, with 11 bases in between. The CDR3 is 11 residues long. The CDR3 region is CASKGRGGYTF. DNA of the CDR3: TGTGCCAGCAAAGGTCGCGGGGGCTACACCTTC.

The chain carries TRBV3-1 (or the pseudogene TRBV3-2) and TRBJ1-2; D unresolved. The CDR3 runs 16 residues. The V gene's germline CDR1 is LGHDT and CDR2 YNNKEL (reference sequence). The ends were cut back, 0 bases at V and 4 bases at J, with 15 bases in the middle. The CDR3, as DNA: TGTGCCAGCAGCCAAGATTGGGCAGGTCGACTCTATGGCTACACCTTC. This codes for CASSQDWAGRLYGYTF.

This chain links TRBV5-6 with TRBJ1-5, with 8 bases matching TRBD1. The germline CDR1 and CDR2 sequences are SGHDT and YYEEEE. The CDR3 length is 16 residues. With V trimmed by 0 bases and J by 6 bases, 8 bases remained unmatched. CDR3 coding DNA: TGTGCCAGCAGCTTGGCCGGACAGGGCCTATTTCAGCCCCAGCATTTT. This gives the protein CASSLAGQGLFQPQHF.

The chain couples TRBV30 to TRBJ2-7, with 7 bases lining up with TRBD2. From germline, CDR1 is GTSNPN and CDR2 SVGIG (reference sequence). Unmatched junction bases numbered 9, after V lost 3 bases and J lost 4 bases. This CDR3 is 14 amino acids long. The CDR3 reads CAWRREGSRYEQYF. DNA for the CDR3: TGTGCCTGGAGGAGGGAGGGGTCGCGATACGAGCAGTACTTC.

The chain recombines TRBV20-1 with TRBJ1-6; D not resolved. The V end lost 3 bases, the J end lost 6 bases, and 12 bases lay between the germline ends. The V gene's germline CDR1 is DFQATT and CDR2 SNEGSKA (reference sequence). The CDR3 extends over 14 amino acids. DNA of the CDR3: TGCAGTGCTAGTATCGGCAGAGTTAATTCACCCCTCCACTTT. Translating gives CSASIGRVNSPLHF.

The V and J genes are TRBV4-2 and TRBJ1-1, with D hard to call. The length of the CDR3 is 13 residues. Germline V gene data show CDR1 as LGHNA and CDR2 as YNFKEQ. With 5 bases removed from V and 1 base from J, the gap between germline ends came to 8 bases. The DNA of the CDR3 is TGTGCCAGCAGCGCGTTCAGGAACACTGAAGCTTTCTTT. Protein product: CASSAFRNTEAFF.